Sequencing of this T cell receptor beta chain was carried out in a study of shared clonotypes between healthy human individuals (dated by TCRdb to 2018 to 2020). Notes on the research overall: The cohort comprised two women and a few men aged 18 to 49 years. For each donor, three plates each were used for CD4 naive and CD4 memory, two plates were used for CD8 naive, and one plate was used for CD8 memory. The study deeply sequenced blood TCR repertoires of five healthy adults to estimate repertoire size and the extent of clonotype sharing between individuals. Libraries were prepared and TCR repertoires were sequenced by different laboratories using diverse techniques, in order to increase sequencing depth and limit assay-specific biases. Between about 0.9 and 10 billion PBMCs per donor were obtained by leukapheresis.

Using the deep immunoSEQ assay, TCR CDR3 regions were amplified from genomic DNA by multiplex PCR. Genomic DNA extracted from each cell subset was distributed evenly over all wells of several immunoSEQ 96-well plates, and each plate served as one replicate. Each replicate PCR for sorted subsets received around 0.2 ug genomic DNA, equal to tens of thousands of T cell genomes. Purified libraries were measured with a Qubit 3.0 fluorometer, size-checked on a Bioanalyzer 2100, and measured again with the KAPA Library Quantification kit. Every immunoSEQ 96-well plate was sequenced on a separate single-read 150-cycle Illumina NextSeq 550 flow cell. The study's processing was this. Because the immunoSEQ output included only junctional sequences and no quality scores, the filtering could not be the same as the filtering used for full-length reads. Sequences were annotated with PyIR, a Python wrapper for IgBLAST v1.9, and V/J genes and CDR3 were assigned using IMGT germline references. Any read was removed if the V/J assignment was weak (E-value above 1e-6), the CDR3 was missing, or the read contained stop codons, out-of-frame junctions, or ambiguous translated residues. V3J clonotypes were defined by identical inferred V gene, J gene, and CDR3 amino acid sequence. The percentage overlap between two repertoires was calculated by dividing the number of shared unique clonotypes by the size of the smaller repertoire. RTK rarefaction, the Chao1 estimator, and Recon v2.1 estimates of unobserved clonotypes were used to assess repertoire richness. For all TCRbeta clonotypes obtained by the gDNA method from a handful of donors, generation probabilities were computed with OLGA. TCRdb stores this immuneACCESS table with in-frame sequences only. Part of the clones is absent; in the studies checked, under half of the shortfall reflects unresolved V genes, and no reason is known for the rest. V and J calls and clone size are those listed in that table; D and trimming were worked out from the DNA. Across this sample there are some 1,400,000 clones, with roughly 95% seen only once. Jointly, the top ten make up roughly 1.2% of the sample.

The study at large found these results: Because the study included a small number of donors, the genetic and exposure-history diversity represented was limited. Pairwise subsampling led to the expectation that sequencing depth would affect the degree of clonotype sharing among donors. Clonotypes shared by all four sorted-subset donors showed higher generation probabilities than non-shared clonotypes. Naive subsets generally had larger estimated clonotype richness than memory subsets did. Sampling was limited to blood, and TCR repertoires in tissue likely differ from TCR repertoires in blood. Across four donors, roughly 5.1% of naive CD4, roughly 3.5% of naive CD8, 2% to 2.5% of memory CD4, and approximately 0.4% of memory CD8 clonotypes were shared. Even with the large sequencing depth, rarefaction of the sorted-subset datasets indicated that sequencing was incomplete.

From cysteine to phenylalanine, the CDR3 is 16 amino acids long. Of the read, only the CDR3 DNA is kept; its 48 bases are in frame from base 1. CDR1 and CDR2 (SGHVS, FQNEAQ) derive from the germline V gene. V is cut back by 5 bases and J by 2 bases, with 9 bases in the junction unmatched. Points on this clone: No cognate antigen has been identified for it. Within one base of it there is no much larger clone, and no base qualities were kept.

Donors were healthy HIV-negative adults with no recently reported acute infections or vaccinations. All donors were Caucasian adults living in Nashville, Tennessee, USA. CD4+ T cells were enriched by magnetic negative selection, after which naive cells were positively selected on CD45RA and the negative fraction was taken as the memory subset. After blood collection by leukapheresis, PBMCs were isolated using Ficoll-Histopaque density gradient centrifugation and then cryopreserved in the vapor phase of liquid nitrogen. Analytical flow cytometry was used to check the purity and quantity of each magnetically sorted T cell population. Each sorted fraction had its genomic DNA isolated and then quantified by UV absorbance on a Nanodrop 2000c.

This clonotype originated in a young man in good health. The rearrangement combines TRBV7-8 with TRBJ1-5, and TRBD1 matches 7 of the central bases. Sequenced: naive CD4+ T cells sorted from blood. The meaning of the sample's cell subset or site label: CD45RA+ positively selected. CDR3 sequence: CASSPREGARNQPQHF. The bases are TGTGCCAGCAGCCCCAGGGAGGGGGCTCGCAATCAGCCCCAGCATTTT. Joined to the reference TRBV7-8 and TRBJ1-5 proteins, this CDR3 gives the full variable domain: GAGVSQSPRYKVAKRGQDVALRCDPISGHVSLFWYQQALGQGPEFLTYFQNEAQLDKSGLPSDRFFAERPEGSVSTLKIQRTQQEDSAVYLCASSPREGARNQPQHFGDGTRLSIL.